This TCR beta chain was sequenced during a study of control samples from healthy donors and cancer patients. The table came from immunoSEQ multiplex PCR; TCRdb's copy has only in-frame clones and leaves some out. The sample lists 85,000 to 95,000 clones, about 88% occurring once. V shed 6 bases, J shed 1 base, and the junction held 4 bases outside the gene matches. The germline V gene encodes CDR1 SNHLY and CDR2 FYNNEI. The CDR3 is 14 residues long. Sequencing was done on a sample of blood. The receptor comes from a woman between 70 and 85 years old in good health. V gene TRBV2 combines with J gene TRBJ1-1; 8 positions agree with TRBD1. The CDR3 sequence: CASRYDRGNTEAFF. CDR3 sequence (DNA): TGTGCCAGCAGGTACGACAGGGGGAACACTGAAGCTTTCTTT.